Presented here are 15 T cell receptor beta chains from one specimen sequenced in a study of blood T cell repertoires in COVID-19. Data came from immunoSEQ multiplex PCR; TCRdb stores just in-frame clones and leaves some out. Here the sample spans fewer than 150,000 clones, over 80% being singletons. The sample taken for sequencing was peripheral blood. These TCRs come from a woman at least 80 years old with acute or convalescent COVID-19.

The chain carries TRBV4-2 and TRBJ2-2; 10 positions match TRBD2. The CDR3 has 18 residues. Germline-derived CDR1 and CDR2 are LGHNA and YNFKEQ. The trim removed 0 bases at V and 0 bases at J, leaving 4 bases unmatched. The chain's CDR3 is CASSQESSGGSNTGELFF. In DNA form, the CDR3 reads TGTGCCAGCAGCCAAGAATCTAGCGGGGGCTCGAACACCGGGGAGCTGTTTTTT.

This chain links TRBV29-1 with TRBJ1-2, with 10 bases that match TRBD1. CDR1 is SQVTM, CDR2 ANQGSEA, per germline. J lost 2 bases, V lost 3 bases, and 12 bases had no gene match. This CDR3 comprises 17 residues. This chain's CDR3 is CSVEDRGSRIENYGYTF. The CDR3 DNA reads as TGCAGCGTTGAGGACAGGGGGTCTAGAATTGAGAACTATGGCTACACCTTC.

The chain links TRBV12-5 to TRBJ2-7; the match to TRBD2 covers 10 bases. The germline V gene encodes CDR1 LGHNT and CDR2 FRNRAP. The ends lost 8 bases at V and 3 bases at J; junction bases unmatched: 7. This CDR3 is 14 amino acids long. The CDR3 nucleotides are TGTGCTAGTCGCCCTAGCGGGGGCCTCTACGAGCAGTACTTC. Its protein is CASRPSGGLYEQYF.

V and J are TRBV25-1 and TRBJ1-3, with a weak D call TRBD1 (5 bases). The V end was cut by 5 bases, the J end by 0 bases, with 11 bases between. There are 15 residues in the CDR3. Germline CDR1 reads MGHDK; CDR2 reads SYGVNS. CDR3 nucleotide sequence: TGTGCCAGCAGTACAGGTCTTAGCTCTGGAAACACCATATATTTT. Protein sequence: CASSTGLSSGNTIYF.

The rearrangement joins TRBV19 to TRBJ2-5; perhaps TRBD1 as D (7 bases). Trimming removed 5 bases at V and 1 base at J, with 17 bases between. The germline V gene encodes CDR1 LNHDA and CDR2 SQIVND (reference sequence). The CDR3 totals 16 residues. The CDR3 is CASSRGWTGVQETQYF. The DNA of the CDR3 is TGTGCCAGTAGTCGGGGGTGGACAGGCGTCCAAGAGACCCAGTACTTC.

V and J are TRBV7-8 and TRBJ1-5; D uncertain. The CDR3 has 15 residues. Germline V gene sequence: CDR1 SGHVS, CDR2 FQNEAQ. Deletions cut 2 bases from V and 5 bases from J, with 13 bases between. CDR3 sequence (DNA): TGTGCCAGCAGCTTAATTGGTGAGGGAGATCAGCCCCAGCATTTT. This gives the protein CASSLIGEGDQPQHF.

V gene TRBV5-1 combines with J gene TRBJ2-2, with D perhaps TRBD1 (6 bases). This CDR3 comprises 18 residues. The V gene lost 0 bases and the J gene lost 0 bases, with 15 bases spanning the gap. Germline CDR1 and CDR2: SGHRS and YFSETQ. This CDR3 reads CASSLVPQGSANTGELFF. DNA for the CDR3: TGCGCCAGCAGCTTGGTGCCCCAGGGGTCGGCGAACACCGGGGAGCTGTTTTTT.

This sequence joins TRBV2 and TRBJ1-2; D is possibly TRBD1 (6 bases). V was pared by 7 bases and J by 8 bases, with 23 bases between. This CDR3 has 15 amino acids. Per the germline V gene, CDR1 is SNHLY and CDR2 is FYNNEI. CDR3 sequence: CASTPQGPLVEGYTF. CDR3 nucleotide sequence: TGTGCCAGCACACCACAGGGCCCTTTGGTGGAGGGCTACACCTTC. The full variable domain, rest sourced from reference TRBV2 and TRBJ1-2, is EPEVTQTPSHQVTQMGQEVILRCVPISNHLYFYWYRQILGQKVEFLVSFYNNEISEKSEIFDDQFSVERPDGSNFTLKIRSTKLEDSAMYFCASTPQGPLVEGYTFGSGTRLTVV.

The V gene is TRBV6-5, the J gene TRBJ1-2; D unclear. Trimming took 4 bases from V and 6 from J, leaving 12 bases between them. The CDR3 consists of 13 residues. Per the germline V gene, CDR1 is MNHEY and CDR2 is SVGAGI. CDR3 region: CASSSAGSDGYTF. The DNA for the CDR3 is TGTGCCAGCAGTTCGGCAGGTTCGGATGGCTACACCTTC.

This clone was seen only once. For the CDR3, the DNA is TGTGCCAGCAGCCTCAAACTGGTCCAGGTCCCTCGAGGCTACACCTTC. Translated, it gives CASSLKLVQVPRGYTF. V usage is TRBV7-2 and J usage is TRBJ1-2; D uncertain. The CDR3 length is 16 residues. With 5 bases removed from V and 8 bases from J, the gap between germline ends came to 24 bases. CDR1 and CDR2 (germline): SGHTA, FQGNSA.

The J gene is TRBJ2-7, the V gene TRBV5-1; D is perhaps TRBD2 (6 bases). From germline, CDR1 is SGHRS and CDR2 YFSETQ. Trimming left V 0 bases short and J 0 bases short, with 7 bases between. CDR3 length equals 14 residues. The CDR3 loop reads CASSLGGDSYEQYF. As DNA, the CDR3 is TGCGCCAGCAGCTTGGGCGGGGACTCCTACGAGCAGTACTTC.

This chain connects TRBV2 to TRBJ2-5; the D gene is possibly TRBD2 (5 bases). Trimming left V 8 bases short and J 0 bases short, with 13 bases between. CDR1 is SNHLY, CDR2 FYNNEI, per germline. The CDR3 runs to 14 residues. The CDR3 loop reads CASPWEMYQETQYF. In nucleotides, the CDR3 is TGTGCCAGCCCCTGGGAGATGTACCAAGAGACCCAGTACTTC.

The chain employs TRBV29-1 and TRBJ1-2; D may be TRBD1 (5 bases). The germline gives CDR1 SQVTM, CDR2 ANQGSEA. This CDR3 is 12 amino acids long. V was trimmed by 3 bases and J by 4 bases, leaving 9 bases between them. The CDR3 DNA reads as TGCAGCGTTGATCAGGGAAGCTATGGCTACACCTTC. This gives the protein CSVDQGSYGYTF.

The gene calls are TRBV10-2 and TRBJ2-1, with D possibly being TRBD2 (6 bases). This CDR3 is built from 15 residues. CDR1 and CDR2 (germline): WSHSY, SAAADI. The V end was cut by 1 base, the J end by 4 bases, with 11 bases between. CDR3 coding DNA: TGCGCCAGCAGTGAGTTAGCGGATTCATACAATGAGCAGTTCTTC. Its protein is CASSELADSYNEQFF.

The chain joins TRBV2 to TRBJ1-4; D is unclear. Germline V gene lookup returns CDR1 SNHLY and CDR2 FYNNEI. This CDR3 has 21 amino acids. V was cut by 1 base and J by 3 bases, with 27 bases left in between. This CDR3 is CASSEDRRVTNFPPANEKLFF. For the CDR3, the DNA is TGTGCCAGCAGTGAAGATCGTCGGGTTACAAACTTTCCCCCAGCTAATGAAAAACTGTTTTTT.